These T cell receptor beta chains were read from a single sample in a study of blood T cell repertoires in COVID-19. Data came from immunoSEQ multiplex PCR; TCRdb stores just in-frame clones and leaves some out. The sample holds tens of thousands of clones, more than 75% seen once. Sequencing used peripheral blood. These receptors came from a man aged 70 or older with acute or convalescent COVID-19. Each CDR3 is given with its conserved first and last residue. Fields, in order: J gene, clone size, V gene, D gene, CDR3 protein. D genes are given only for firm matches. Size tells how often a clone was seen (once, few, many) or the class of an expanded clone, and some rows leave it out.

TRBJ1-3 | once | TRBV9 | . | CASSVGARAGVGNTIYF
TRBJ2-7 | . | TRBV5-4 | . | CASSPGRTAQEQYF
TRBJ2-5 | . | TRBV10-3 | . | CAISEGRGLQETQYF
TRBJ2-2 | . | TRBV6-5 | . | CASSQIGVTGELFF
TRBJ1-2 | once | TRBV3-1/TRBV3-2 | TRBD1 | CASSQGRGQGYTF
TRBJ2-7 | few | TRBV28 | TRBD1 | CASSLLPGGSYEQYF
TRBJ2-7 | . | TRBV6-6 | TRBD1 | CASSQTGVTYEQYF
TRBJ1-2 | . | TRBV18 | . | CASSPREQGQPYGYTF
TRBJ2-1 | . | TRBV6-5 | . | CALGRNYNEQFF
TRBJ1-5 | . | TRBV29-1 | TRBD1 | CSVQGGDQPQHF
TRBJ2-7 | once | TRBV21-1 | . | CASSKGGRGSYEQYF
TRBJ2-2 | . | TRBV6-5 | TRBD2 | CASILGGRITGELFF
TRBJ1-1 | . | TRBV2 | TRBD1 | CASRQGPYTEAFF
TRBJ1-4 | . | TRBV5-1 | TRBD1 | CASSKTPQGAILNEKLFF
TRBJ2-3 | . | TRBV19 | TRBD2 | CASQMASGPDTQYF
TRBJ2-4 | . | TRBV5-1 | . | CASSLEPGMGNIQYF
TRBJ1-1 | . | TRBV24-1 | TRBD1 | CATSAIFGGQGTPFNTEAFF
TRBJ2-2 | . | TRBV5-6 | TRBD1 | CASSSDRGLAGELFF
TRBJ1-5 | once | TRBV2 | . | CASSAFADQPQHF
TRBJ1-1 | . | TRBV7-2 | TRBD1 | CASTNEQGAFGAEAFF
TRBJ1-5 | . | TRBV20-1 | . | CSARDRTWEPQHF
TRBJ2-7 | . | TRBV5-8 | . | CASSLFQSYEQYF
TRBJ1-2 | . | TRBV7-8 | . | CASSLVIAEANYGYTF
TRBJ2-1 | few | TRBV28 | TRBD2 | CASSPPVLAGGINEQFF
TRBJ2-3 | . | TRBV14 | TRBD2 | CASSRSGSGGVTDTQYF
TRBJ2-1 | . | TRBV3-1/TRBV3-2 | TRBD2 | CASSPGLADNEQFF
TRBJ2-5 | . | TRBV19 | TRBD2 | CASSSGGGETQYF
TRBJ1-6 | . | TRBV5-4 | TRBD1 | CASSIPGQNNNSPLHF
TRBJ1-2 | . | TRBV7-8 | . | CASSLEGGGRPPSGYTF
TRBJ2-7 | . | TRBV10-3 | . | CATRGSHYEQYF
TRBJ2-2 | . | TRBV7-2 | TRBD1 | CASIRQGNTGELFF
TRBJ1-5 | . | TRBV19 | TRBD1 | CASSVDRGNQPQHF
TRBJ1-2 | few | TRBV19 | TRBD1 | CASSTGTGDWVNYGYTF
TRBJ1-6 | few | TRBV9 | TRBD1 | CASSGRQGTWSPLHF
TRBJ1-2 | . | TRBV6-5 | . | CASSTANYGYTF
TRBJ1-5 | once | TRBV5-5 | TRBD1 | CASSATGTGVQPQHF
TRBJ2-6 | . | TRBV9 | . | CASSAFSGANVLTF
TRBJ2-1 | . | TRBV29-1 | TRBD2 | CSVEGALAGYNEQFF
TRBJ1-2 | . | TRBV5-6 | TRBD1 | CASSPDRVTYGYTF
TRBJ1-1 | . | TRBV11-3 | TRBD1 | CASSSTRTGEAFF
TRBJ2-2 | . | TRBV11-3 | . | CASSLAGSAVNTGELFF